This T cell receptor beta chain is from a study of shared T cell receptors in the human thymus. The protocol was immunoSEQ multiplex PCR, while the TCRdb copy is restricted to in-frame clones and leaves out a portion. Here the sample spans 630,000 or so clones, around 87% being singletons. These sequences were also reported in another study, on human thymus T cells. As reported in that work: Donation was from healthy Finnish infants who were having corrective surgery that addressed congenital heart defects.

The sequence was collected from a boy under two years old with a congenital heart defect. The sequenced sample consisted of thymocytes.

In nucleotides, the CDR3 is TGTGCCAGCAGATCGGGGAACTCTGGGGCCAACGTCCTGACTTTC. Translation: CASRSGNSGANVLTF. V usage is TRBV27 and J usage is TRBJ2-6, with a weak D call TRBD2 (5 bases). The germline V gene encodes CDR1 MNHEY and CDR2 SMNVEV (reference sequence). This CDR3 comprises 15 residues. The ends were cut back, 6 bases at V and 0 bases at J, with 9 bases in the middle.